This T cell receptor beta chain derives from a study of cytomegalovirus exposure and HLA in healthy donors. Study results and caveats: The study listed 164 cytomegalovirus-associated TCR beta chains.

V lost 2 bases, J lost 5 bases, and 6 bases stayed unmatched. Per germline, CDR1 SGHDT and CDR2 YYEEEE. This CDR3 spans 15 amino acids. Clones were read by immunoSEQ multiplex PCR, and TCRdb kept only the in-frame ones, dropping some. The repertoire has about 71,000 clones, about 95% of them found once; the top ten carry over 0.8%. Concerning this clone: Its antigen is undetermined.

Sequenced: PBMCs. The clonotype comes from a woman between 18 and 30 years old in good health and CMV-seronegative. This rearrangement joins TRBV5-6 to TRBJ2-1; 8 bases agree with TRBD2. The CDR3 bases are TGTGCCAGCAGCTTCCGACGGGGGGGCCACAATGAGCAGTTCTTC. Translation: CASSFRRGGHNEQFF.